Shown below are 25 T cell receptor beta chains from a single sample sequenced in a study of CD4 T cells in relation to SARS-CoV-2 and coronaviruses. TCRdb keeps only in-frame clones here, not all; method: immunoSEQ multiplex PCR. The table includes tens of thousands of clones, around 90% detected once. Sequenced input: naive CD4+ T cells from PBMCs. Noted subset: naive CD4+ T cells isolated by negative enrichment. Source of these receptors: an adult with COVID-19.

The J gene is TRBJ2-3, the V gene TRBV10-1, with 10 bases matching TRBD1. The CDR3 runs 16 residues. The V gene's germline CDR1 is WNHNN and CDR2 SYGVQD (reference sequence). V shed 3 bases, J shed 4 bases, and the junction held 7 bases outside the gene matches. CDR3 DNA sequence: TGCGCCAGCAGTGACATTGGGACAGGGGAATCAGATACGCAGTATTTT. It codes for CASSDIGTGESDTQYF.

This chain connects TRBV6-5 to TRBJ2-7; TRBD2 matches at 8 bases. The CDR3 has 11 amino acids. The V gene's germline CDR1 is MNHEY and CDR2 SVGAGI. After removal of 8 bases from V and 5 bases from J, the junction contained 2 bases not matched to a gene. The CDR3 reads CASGTRHEQYF. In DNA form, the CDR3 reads TGTGCCAGCGGGACTAGGCACGAGCAGTACTTC.

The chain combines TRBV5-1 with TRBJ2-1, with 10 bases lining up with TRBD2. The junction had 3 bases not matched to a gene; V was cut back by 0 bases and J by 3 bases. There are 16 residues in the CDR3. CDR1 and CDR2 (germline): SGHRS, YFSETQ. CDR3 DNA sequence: TGCGCCAGCAGCTTGGTACGACTAGCGGGCTACAATGAGCAGTTCTTC. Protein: CASSLVRLAGYNEQFF.

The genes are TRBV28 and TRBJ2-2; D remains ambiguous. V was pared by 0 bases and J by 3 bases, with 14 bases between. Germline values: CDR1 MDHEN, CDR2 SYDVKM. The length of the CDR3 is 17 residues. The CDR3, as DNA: TGTGCCAGCAGTTTATGGAATCACGGGTCTCACACCGGGGAGCTGTTTTTT. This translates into CASSLWNHGSHTGELFF.

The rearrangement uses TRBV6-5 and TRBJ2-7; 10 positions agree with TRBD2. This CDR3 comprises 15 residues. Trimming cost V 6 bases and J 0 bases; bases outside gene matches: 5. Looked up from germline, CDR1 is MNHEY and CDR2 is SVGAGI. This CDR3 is CASRKREGSSYEQYF. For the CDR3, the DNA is TGTGCCAGCAGGAAGCGGGAGGGAAGCTCCTACGAGCAGTACTTC.

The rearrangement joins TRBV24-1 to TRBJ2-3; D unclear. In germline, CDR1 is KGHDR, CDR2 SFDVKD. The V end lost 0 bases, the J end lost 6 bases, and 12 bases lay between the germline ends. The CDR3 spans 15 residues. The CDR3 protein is CATSDLGPTSDTQYF. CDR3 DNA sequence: TGTGCCACCAGTGATTTGGGACCGACGTCGGATACGCAGTATTTT.

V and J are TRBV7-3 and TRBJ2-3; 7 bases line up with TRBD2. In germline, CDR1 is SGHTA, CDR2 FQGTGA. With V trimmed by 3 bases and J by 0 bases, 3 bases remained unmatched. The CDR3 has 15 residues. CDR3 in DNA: TGTGCCAGCAGCTTTAGTAGCGGGAGCACAGATACGCAGTATTTT. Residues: CASSFSSGSTDTQYF.

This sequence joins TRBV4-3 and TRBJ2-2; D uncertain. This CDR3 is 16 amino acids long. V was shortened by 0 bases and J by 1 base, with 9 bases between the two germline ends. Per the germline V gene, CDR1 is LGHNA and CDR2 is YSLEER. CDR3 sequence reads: CASSQDSPMNTGELFF. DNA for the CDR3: TGCGCCAGCAGCCAAGATTCGCCGATGAACACCGGGGAGCTGTTTTTT.

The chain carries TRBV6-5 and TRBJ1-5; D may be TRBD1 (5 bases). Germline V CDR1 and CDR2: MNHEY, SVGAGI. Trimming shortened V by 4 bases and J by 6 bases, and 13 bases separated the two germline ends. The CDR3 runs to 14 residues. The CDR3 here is CASSSGVGGQPQHF. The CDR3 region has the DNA TGTGCCAGCAGTTCGGGGGTGGGAGGTCAGCCCCAGCATTTT.

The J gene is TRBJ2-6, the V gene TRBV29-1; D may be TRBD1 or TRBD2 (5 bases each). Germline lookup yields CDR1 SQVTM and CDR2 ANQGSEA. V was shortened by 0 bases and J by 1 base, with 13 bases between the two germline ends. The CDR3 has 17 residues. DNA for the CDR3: TGCAGCGTTGAAGATCGGGGAAGGGGATCTGGGGCCAACGTCCTGACTTTC. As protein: CSVEDRGRGSGANVLTF.

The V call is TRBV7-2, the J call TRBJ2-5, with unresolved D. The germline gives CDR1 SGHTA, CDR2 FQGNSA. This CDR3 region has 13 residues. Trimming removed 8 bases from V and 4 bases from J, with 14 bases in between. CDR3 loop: CASLRGLGETQYF. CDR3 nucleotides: TGTGCCAGCCTCCGAGGTTTGGGAGAGACCCAGTACTTC.

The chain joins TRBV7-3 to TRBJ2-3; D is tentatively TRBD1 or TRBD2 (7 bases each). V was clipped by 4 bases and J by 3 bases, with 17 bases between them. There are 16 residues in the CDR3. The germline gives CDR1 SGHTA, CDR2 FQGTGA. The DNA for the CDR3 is TGTGCCAGCAGCTCTAGGGCAGGGGGAGGGACAGATACGCAGTATTTT. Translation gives CASSSRAGGGTDTQYF.

The CDR3 DNA reads as TGTGCCAGCAGTCCCCAAGCGGGGCGGGAGAGGAGGGCAGATACGCAGTATTTT. Encoded protein: CASSPQAGRERRADTQYF. The gene calls are TRBV28 and TRBJ2-3; 7 nucleotides align to TRBD2. There are 18 residues in the CDR3. With V trimmed by 5 bases and J by 4 bases, 18 bases remained unmatched. CDR1 is MDHEN and CDR2 is SYDVKM in the germline V gene.

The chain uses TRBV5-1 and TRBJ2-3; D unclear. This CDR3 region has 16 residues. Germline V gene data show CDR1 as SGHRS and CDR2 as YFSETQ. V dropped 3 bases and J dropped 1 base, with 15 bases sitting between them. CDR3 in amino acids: CASSWAPNWGTDTQYF. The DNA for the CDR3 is TGCGCCAGCAGCTGGGCCCCTAATTGGGGCACAGATACGCAGTATTTT.

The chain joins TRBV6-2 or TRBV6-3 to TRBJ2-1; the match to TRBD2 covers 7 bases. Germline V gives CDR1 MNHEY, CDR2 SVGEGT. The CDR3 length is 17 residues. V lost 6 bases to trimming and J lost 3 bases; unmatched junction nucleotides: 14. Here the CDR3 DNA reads TGTGCCAGCAGCCCCCCGTCGGGAGGCGTCGGCTACAATGAGCAGTTCTTC. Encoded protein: CASSPPSGGVGYNEQFF.

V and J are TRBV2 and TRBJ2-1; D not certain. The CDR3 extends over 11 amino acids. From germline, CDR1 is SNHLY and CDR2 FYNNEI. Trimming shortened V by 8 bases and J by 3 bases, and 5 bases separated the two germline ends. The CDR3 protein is CASHSYNEQFF. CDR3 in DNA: TGTGCCAGCCACAGCTACAATGAGCAGTTCTTC.

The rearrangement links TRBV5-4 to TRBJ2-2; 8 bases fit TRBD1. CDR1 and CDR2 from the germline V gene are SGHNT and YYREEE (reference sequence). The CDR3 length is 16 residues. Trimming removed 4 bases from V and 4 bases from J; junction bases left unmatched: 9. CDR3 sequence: CASSRTRGRSTGELFF. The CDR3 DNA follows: TGTGCCAGCAGCAGAACCAGGGGGCGCAGCACCGGGGAGCTGTTTTTT.

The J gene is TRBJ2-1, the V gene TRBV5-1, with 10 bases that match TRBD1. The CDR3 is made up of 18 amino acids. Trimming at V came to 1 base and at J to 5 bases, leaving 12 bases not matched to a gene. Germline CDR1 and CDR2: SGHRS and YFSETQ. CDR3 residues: CASSLWVRGTGADNEQFF. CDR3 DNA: TGCGCCAGCAGCTTGTGGGTCCGGGGGACAGGGGCCGACAATGAGCAGTTCTTC. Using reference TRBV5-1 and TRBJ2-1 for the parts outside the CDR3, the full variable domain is KAGVTQTPRYLIKTRGQQVTLSCSPISGHRSVSWYQQTPGQGLQFLFEYFSETQRNKGNFPGRFSGRQFSNSRSEMNVSTLELGDSALYLCASSLWVRGTGADNEQFFGPGTRLTVL.

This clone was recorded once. CDR3 region: CATSDLNPGSATGELFF. CDR3 DNA sequence: TGTGCCACCAGTGATTTAAATCCGGGGTCGGCCACCGGGGAGCTGTTTTTT. The chain is built from TRBV24-1 and TRBJ2-2; D is possibly TRBD2 (5 bases). Trimming pared 1 base from V and 4 bases from J, leaving 15 bases between. Germline loops: CDR1 KGHDR, CDR2 SFDVKD. The CDR3 is made up of 17 amino acids.

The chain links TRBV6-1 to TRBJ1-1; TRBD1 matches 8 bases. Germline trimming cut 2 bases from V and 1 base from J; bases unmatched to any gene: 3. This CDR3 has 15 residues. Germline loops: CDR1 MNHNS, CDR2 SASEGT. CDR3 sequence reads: CASSEHGQGNTEAFF. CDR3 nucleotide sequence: TGTGCCAGCAGTGAACACGGACAGGGGAACACTGAAGCTTTCTTT.

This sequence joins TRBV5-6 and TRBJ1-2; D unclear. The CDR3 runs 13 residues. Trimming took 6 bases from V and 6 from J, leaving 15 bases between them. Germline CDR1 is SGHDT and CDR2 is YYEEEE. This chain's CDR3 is CASTRLETDGYTF. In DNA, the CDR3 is TGTGCCAGCACTCGTCTGGAGACCGATGGCTACACCTTC. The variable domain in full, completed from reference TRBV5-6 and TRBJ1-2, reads DAGVTQSPTHLIKTRGQQVTLRCSPKSGHDTVSWYQQALGQGPQFIFQYYEEEERQRGNFPDRFSGHQFPNYSSELNVNALLLGDSALYLCASTRLETDGYTFGSGTRLTVV.

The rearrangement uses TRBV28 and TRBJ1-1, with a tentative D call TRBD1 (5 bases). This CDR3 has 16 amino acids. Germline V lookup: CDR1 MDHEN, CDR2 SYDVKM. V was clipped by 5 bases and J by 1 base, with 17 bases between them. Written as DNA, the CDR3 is TGTGCCAGCAGTCCGTCGTATTGGGGCGCGAACACTGAAGCTTTCTTT. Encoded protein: CASSPSYWGANTEAFF.

CDR3 sequence: CASSSYPPRGNYGYTF. The CDR3 DNA follows: TGTGCCAGCAGTTCCTACCCCCCGCGAGGTAACTATGGCTACACCTTC. The chain employs TRBV6-5 and TRBJ1-2; no firm D call. Per germline, CDR1 MNHEY and CDR2 SVGAGI. V was clipped by 4 bases and J by 1 base, with 16 bases between them. This CDR3 spans 16 amino acids.

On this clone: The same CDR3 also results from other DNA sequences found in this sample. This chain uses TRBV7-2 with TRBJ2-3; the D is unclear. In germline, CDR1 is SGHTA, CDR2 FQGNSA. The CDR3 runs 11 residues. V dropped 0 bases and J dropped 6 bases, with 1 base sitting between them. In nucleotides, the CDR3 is TGTGCCAGCAGCTTAGCCGATACGCAGTATTTT. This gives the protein CASSLADTQYF.

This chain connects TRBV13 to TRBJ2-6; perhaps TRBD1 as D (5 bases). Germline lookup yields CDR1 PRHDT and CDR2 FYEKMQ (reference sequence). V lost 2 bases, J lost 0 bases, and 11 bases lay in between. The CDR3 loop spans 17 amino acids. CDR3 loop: CASSLRGLSSGANVLTF. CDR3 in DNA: TGTGCCAGCAGCTTAAGGGGCTTAAGCTCTGGGGCCAACGTCCTGACTTTC. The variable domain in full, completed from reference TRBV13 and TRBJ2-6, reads AAGVIQSPRHLIKEKRETATLKCYPIPRHDTVYWYQQGPGQDPQFLISFYEKMQSDKGSIPDRFSAQQFSDYHSELNMSSLELGDSALYFCASSLRGLSSGANVLTFGAGSRLTVL.